This TCR beta chain was recovered during a study of T-cell memory formation after mild COVID-19. Germline CDR1 and CDR2: MGHRA and YSYEKL. The CDR3 length is 17 residues. The junction had 12 bases not matched to a gene; V was cut back by 0 bases and J by 6 bases. MiXCR, applied by TCRdb to the 5' RACE reads, yields one record per CDR3 protein. The sample comprises hundreds of thousands of distinct CDR3 sequences, roughly 18% of which are singletons, and 12% rests with the top ten. The specimen sequenced was PBMCs or a T cell subset sorted from them (not recorded which). This clonotype was obtained from an adult woman who had mild COVID-19 (a few samples of this study predate the infection). Cell type and time point are not known. The chain couples TRBV4-1 to TRBJ2-7; TRBD1 matches at 9 bases. The CDR3 loop reads CASSQDPGTGLSGEQYF. The CDR3 bases are TGCGCCAGCAGCCAAGATCCAGGGACAGGGCTTTCCGGCGAGCAGTACTTC.